The 3 T cell receptor beta chains given below trace back to one sample, sequenced in a study of blood T cells in healthy people across ages. For the second PCR, which ran for about 7 to 11 cycles, a sample-barcoded 5' primer and a J-beta primer mix were used. TCRdb processed the 5' RACE reads anew with MiXCR; each CDR3 protein has one entry. Of around 1,000,000 distinct CDR3 sequences in the sample, under 40% are singletons; the top ten hold around 13%. Sequencing used blood. Source of these receptors: a man between 18 and 29 years old in good health.

The chain carries TRBV10-3 and TRBJ2-3, with 7 nucleotides matching TRBD2. Germline trimming cut 11 bases from V and 2 bases from J; bases unmatched to any gene: 10. Germline CDR1 ENHRY, CDR2 SYGVKD. This CDR3 is 14 amino acids long. The CDR3 reads CAAKETSFTDTQYF. The CDR3 nucleotides read TGTGCCGCGAAGGAGACTAGCTTCACAGATACGCAGTATTTT.

The chain joins TRBV29-1 to TRBJ1-1; D might be TRBD1 (5 bases). This CDR3 spans 16 amino acids. Germline V gene data show CDR1 as SQVTM and CDR2 as ANQGSEA. Trimming left V 6 bases short and J 2 bases short, with 22 bases between. CDR3 loop: CSVIKHGTSGNTEAFF. The CDR3 DNA follows: TGCAGCGTCATTAAACATGGGACTTCGGGAAACACTGAAGCTTTCTTT.

V and J are TRBV7-9 and TRBJ2-1; D may correspond to TRBD1 or TRBD2 (6 bases each). The CDR3 is 16 residues long. CDR1 and CDR2 (germline): SEHNR, FQNEAQ (reference sequence). Trimming removed 2 bases from V and 2 bases from J, with 13 bases in between. The CDR3 reads CASSLLRGQTYNEQFF. CDR3 sequence (DNA): TGTGCCAGCAGCTTACTCCGGGGGCAGACCTACAATGAGCAGTTCTTC.